This T cell receptor beta chain was sequenced for a study of response to subunit inactivated influenza vaccine. Germline lookup yields CDR1 SGHTA and CDR2 FQGNSA. CDR3 length equals 17 residues. The ends lost 1 base at V and 3 bases at J; junction bases unmatched: 7. Via MiXCR, TCRdb re-called the RT-PCR reads, giving one row per CDR3 protein. There are over 650,000 distinct CDR3 sequences in the sample; around 18% occur only once, and 11% lies in the top ten. Findings and caveats of the study: A suggestion made by the authors is that each seasonal influenza vaccination recruits few new T cells.

This clonotype was seen more than once but under ten times. Its antigen remains unidentified. Source: PBMCs from blood, taken 4 to 6 days after vaccination. This TCR came from a man aged 50 to 60 who received an inactivated influenza vaccine. The chain recombines TRBV7-2 with TRBJ2-3; 10 positions match TRBD2. For the CDR3, the DNA is TGTGCCAGCAGCTTAGTGGGCACTAGCGGGACGACAGATACGCAGTATTTT. Translating gives CASSLVGTSGTTDTQYF.